One sample yielded the 11 T cell receptor beta chains listed below, sequenced in a study of blood T cell repertoires in COVID-19 (dated by TCRdb to the early 2020s). Libraries were constructed by the immunoSEQ multiplex PCR assay. Imported from immuneACCESS, the table was reduced by TCRdb to in-frame sequences with V and J called. These copies leave out some clones; in studies compared against another copy, an unresolved V gene accounts for under half, and the cause of the remainder is not known. The sample contains about 84,000 clones, approximately 81% of them found a single time. Of the sample, roughly 15% falls within the top ten clones. The sample comprised peripheral blood. These receptors were obtained from a woman older than 75 with acute or convalescent COVID-19.

The chain has TRBV24-1 and TRBJ2-7; 7 bases map to TRBD1. Germline lookup yields CDR1 KGHDR and CDR2 SFDVKD. The V and J ends lost 4 bases and 5 bases, in that order; junction bases with no gene match: 10. The CDR3 extends over 15 amino acids. Written as DNA, the CDR3 is TGTGCCACCAGTGACCCGACAGGGTTGTACGACGAGCAGTACTTC. It specifies CATSDPTGLYDEQYF.

The chain couples TRBV6-2 or TRBV6-3 to TRBJ2-2, with D perhaps matching TRBD1 (6 bases). Trimming shortened V by 6 bases and J by 4 bases, and 15 bases separated the two germline ends. The CDR3 extends over 15 amino acids. The V gene's germline CDR1 is MNHEY and CDR2 SVGEGT. The CDR3 coding sequence is TGTGCCAGCAGCAAATATACAGGGACCACCGGGGAGCTGTTTTTT. Its protein is CASSKYTGTTGELFF.

The chain employs TRBV5-1 and TRBJ2-7, with 9 bases aligning to TRBD1. The length of the CDR3 is 15 residues. The germline CDR1 and CDR2 sequences are SGHRS and YFSETQ. The ends lost 0 bases at V and 6 bases at J; junction bases unmatched: 7. The CDR3 DNA is TGCGCCAGCAGCTTGGAGGGACAGGGAGCCCGCGAGCAGTACTTC. Its protein product is CASSLEGQGAREQYF.

This chain connects TRBV11-3 to TRBJ1-3; D call uncertain. V lost 5 bases and J lost 2, with 7 bases in between. Germline CDR1 and CDR2: SGHNT and YENEEA. The CDR3 length is 13 residues. CDR3 amino acids: CASSPSAGNTIYF. DNA for the CDR3: TGTGCCAGCAGCCCGTCTGCTGGAAACACCATATATTTT.

V usage is TRBV24-1 and J usage is TRBJ1-2; no clear D gene. The CDR3 spans 12 residues. CDR1 and CDR2 from the germline V gene are KGHDR and SFDVKD. V shed 3 bases and J shed 4 bases, with 5 bases lying between them. In DNA form, the CDR3 reads TGTGCCACCAGTGATCACACCTATGGCTACACCTTC. This gives the protein CATSDHTYGYTF.

The chain carries TRBV2 and TRBJ1-6; D may be TRBD1 (5 bases). This CDR3 comprises 15 residues. The V end was cut by 3 bases, the J end by 9 bases, with 15 bases between. The germline CDR1 and CDR2 sequences are SNHLY and FYNNEI. The CDR3 reads CASSEGGLGGSPLHF. The CDR3 DNA is TGTGCCAGCAGTGAGGGGGGACTGGGTGGTTCACCCCTCCACTTT.

V and J are TRBV6-2 or TRBV6-3 and TRBJ1-5; 8 positions match TRBD1. Germline values: CDR1 MNHEY, CDR2 SVGEGT. The J segment lost 7 bases and the V segment lost 2 bases, leaving 4 bases of the junction unmatched. CDR3 length equals 14 residues. CDR3 DNA sequence: TGTGCCAGCAGTTACGGACAGGGACGCCAGCCCCAGCATTTT. Translating it yields CASSYGQGRQPQHF.

The V and J genes are TRBV21-1 and TRBJ1-5; TRBD1, the table's D call, lacks a check against the DNA. TRBV21-1 is reported as a pseudogene. The CDR3 is 22 amino acids. The CDR3: CASSKGRFQYSGQNYSNQPQHF. Written as DNA, the CDR3 is TGTGCCAGCAGCAAAGGGCGGTTTCAGTACTCGGGACAAAACTATAGCAATCAGCCCCAGCATTTT.

This clone was recorded once. The chain combines TRBV7-3 with TRBJ2-1, with TRBD1 identical over 8 bases. Looked up from germline, CDR1 is SGHTA and CDR2 is FQGTGA. V trimming: 8 bases; J trimming: 1 base; junction bases outside the gene matches: 7. CDR3 length: 15 residues. The CDR3 nucleotides read TGTGCCAGCTCCCCTACAGGGGGGTCCTACAATGAGCAGTTCTTC. This gives the protein CASSPTGGSYNEQFF.

This chain connects TRBV5-1 to TRBJ2-7; a weak D match, TRBD1 (5 bases). CDR1 is SGHRS, CDR2 YFSETQ, per germline. CDR3 length equals 15 residues. Trimming stripped 0 bases from V and 5 bases from J, with 15 bases between. CDR3 nucleotide sequence: TGCGCCAGCAGCTTGGAGCCGCAGCAGGGAAACGAGCAGTACTTC. This translates into CASSLEPQQGNEQYF.

The rearrangement uses TRBV9 and TRBJ1-1; a possible D gene is TRBD1 (5 bases). The V gene's germline CDR1 is SGDLS and CDR2 YYNGEE. V was pared by 0 bases and J by 2 bases, with 14 bases between. This CDR3 has 16 amino acids. For the CDR3, the DNA is TGTGCCAGCAGCGTAGCAGCGGGGGTTTTAAACACTGAAGCTTTCTTT. Its translation: CASSVAAGVLNTEAFF.